The entry that follows covers one T cell receptor beta chain sequence. Sequenced by immunoSEQ multiplex PCR; TCRdb stores in-frame clones only, minus some. The sample records some 100,000 clones, about 89% being singletons. This sample stems from a study of PD-L1 blockade in urothelial cancer. Study details: Patients commenced intravenous atezolizumab, 1,200 mg every 3 weeks, around 2014. Of 28 to 35 patients, some 24 were males with bladder-origin urothelial cancer. Once treatment had started, blood was analyzed at 3 weeks (second dose) and again at 6 weeks.

The CDR3 is 14 amino acids. Trimming pared 7 bases from V and 7 bases from J, leaving 19 bases between. Per germline, CDR1 MNHNY and CDR2 SVGAGI (reference sequence). Time point defined: pretreatment peripheral blood. Locally advanced or metastatic urothelial carcinoma affected the patients. Material: PBMCs, obtained around atezolizumab (anti-PD-L1) treatment. The TCR was taken from a woman older than 75 with urothelial cancer. The chain combines TRBV6-6 with TRBJ1-2, with a weak D call TRBD1 (5 bases). CDR3 DNA: TGTGCCAGCACCAAGGGCGCCCCCCAGGGTGGCTACACCTTC. As protein: CASTKGAPQGGYTF.